This T cell receptor (beta chain) is drawn from a study of Graves' ophthalmopathy and Graves' hyperthyroidism. The V and J ends lost 5 bases and 2 bases respectively, with 12 bases between them. The length of the CDR3 is 15 residues. Germline V gives CDR1 SNHLY, CDR2 FYNNEI. The TCR beta CDR3 regions underwent amplification from RNA transcripts. First-round RT-PCR with HTBI primers preceded a second-round multiplex PCR. TCRdb used MiXCR to reprocess the multiplex PCR reads, holding one entry per CDR3 protein. The profile shows 900,000 to 1,200,000 distinct CDR3 sequences, less than 45% of them singletons.

Sequencing input: peripheral blood or thyroid tissue (not recorded which). The sequence was obtained from an adult man with Graves' hyperthyroidism. The chain has TRBV2 and TRBJ1-4; D is ambiguous. The CDR3 loop is CASSFPTGTNEKLFF. The CDR3 DNA follows: TGTGCCAGCAGTTTTCCCACTGGGACTAATGAAAAACTGTTTTTT.